This TCR beta chain stems from a study of T cells in Graves' hyperthyroidism and ophthalmopathy. The TCR beta CDR3 regions underwent amplification using RNA transcripts as the source. The HTBI primer set was used in a first-round RT-PCR of the TCR CDR3. Via MiXCR, TCRdb re-called the multiplex PCR reads, giving one row per CDR3 protein. The sample carries nearly 750,000 distinct CDR3 sequences, approximately 36% recorded once. V was trimmed by 2 bases and J by 10 bases, leaving 12 bases between them. The CDR3 covers 14 residues. Germline CDR1 MNHEY, CDR2 SVGAGI. The sequenced sample was blood. The receptor was isolated from a woman aged 40 to 50 with Graves' hyperthyroidism. The chain joins TRBV6-5 to TRBJ1-6; D not resolved. The DNA of the CDR3 is TGTGCCAGCAGTTACCGGAGTTTGAACTCACCCCTCCACTTT. Translation gives CASSYRSLNSPLHF.